Below, 3 T cell receptor beta chains from the same sample are listed, as sequenced in a study of T-cell reconstitution after alpha-beta-depleted transplantation in children. Unique molecular identifiers were incorporated during preparation of the TCRbeta library. TCRdb processed the PCR reads anew with MiXCR; each CDR3 protein has one entry. This sample has around 700,000 distinct CDR3 sequences; less than 15% occur once, and the top ten carry roughly 0.77%. The sequencing here drew on PBMCs, taken before TCRalphabeta/CD19-depleted stem cell transplant. Every receptor here comes from a girl aged 2 to 10 with congenital amegakaryocytic thrombocytopenia, due to receive a stem cell transplant.

This clonotype was counted only a few times. This clone may be a read error of a much larger clone one base away. The chain couples TRBV12-3 or TRBV12-4 to TRBJ2-1; tentative D call: TRBD2 (5 bases). This CDR3 contains 11 residues. Deletions cut 4 bases from V and 8 bases from J, with 6 bases between. The CDR3, as DNA: TGTGCCAGCAGTTACGGGGATGAGCAGTTCTTC. This translates into CASSYGDEQFF.

For this clonotype: Possible read error: a much larger clone is one base away. This rearrangement joins TRBV20-1 to TRBJ1-2, with D hard to call. Trimming cost V 0 bases and J 6 bases, with 14 bases left between them. Germline CDR1 and CDR2: DFQATT and SNEGSKA (reference sequence). The CDR3 length is 14 residues. CDR3 loop: CSARDVTVEHGYTF. DNA of the CDR3: TGCAGTGCTAGAGACGTCACGGTGGAACATGGCTACACCTTC.

This clonotype came up many times. The chain uses TRBV6-2 or TRBV6-3 and TRBJ2-3; D might be TRBD1 (6 bases). This CDR3 has 15 amino acids. V lost 6 bases, J lost 4 bases, and 17 bases lay in between. Germline lookup yields CDR1 MNHEY and CDR2 SVGEGT. CDR3 residues: CASSWDTIKSDTQYF. CDR3 nucleotide sequence: TGTGCCAGCAGCTGGGACACCATTAAGTCAGATACGCAGTATTTT.